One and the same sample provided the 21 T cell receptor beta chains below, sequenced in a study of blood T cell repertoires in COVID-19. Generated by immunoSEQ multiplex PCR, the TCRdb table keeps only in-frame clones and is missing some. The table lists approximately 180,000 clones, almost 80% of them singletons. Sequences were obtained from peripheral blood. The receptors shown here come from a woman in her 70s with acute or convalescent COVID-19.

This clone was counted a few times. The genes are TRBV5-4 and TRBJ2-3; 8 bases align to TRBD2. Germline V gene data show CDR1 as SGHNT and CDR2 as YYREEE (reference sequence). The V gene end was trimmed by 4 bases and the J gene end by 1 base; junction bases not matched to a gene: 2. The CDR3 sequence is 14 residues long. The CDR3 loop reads CASSPGGGTDTQYF. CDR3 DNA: TGTGCCAGCAGCCCCGGGGGGGGCACAGATACGCAGTATTTT. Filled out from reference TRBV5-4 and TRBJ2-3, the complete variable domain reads ETGVTQSPTHLIKTRGQQVTLRCSSQSGHNTVSWYQQALGQGPQFIFQYYREEENGRGNFPPRFSGLQFPNYSSELNVNALELDDSALYLCASSPGGGTDTQYFGPGTRLTVL.

The CDR3 region has the DNA TGCGCCAGCAGCCGCGTCGAGAACACTGAAGCTTTCTTT. It specifies CASSRVENTEAFF. The V and J genes are TRBV4-1 and TRBJ1-1; no definite D call. The CDR3 sequence is 13 residues long. V shed 4 bases and J shed 1 base, with 7 bases lying between them. Per the germline V gene, CDR1 is MGHRA and CDR2 is YSYEKL.

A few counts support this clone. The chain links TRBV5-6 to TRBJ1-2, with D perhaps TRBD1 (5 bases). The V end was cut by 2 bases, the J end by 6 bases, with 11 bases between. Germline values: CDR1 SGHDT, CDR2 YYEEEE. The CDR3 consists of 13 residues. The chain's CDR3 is CASSLKGKDGYTF. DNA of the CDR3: TGTGCCAGCAGCTTAAAGGGGAAGGATGGCTACACCTTC.

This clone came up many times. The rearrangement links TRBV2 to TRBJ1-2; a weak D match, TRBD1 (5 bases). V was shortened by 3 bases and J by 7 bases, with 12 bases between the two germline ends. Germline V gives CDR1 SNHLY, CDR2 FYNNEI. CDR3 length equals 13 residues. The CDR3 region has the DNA TGTGCCAGCAGTGAGGGGGGAATCAGTGGCTACACCTTC. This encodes CASSEGGISGYTF. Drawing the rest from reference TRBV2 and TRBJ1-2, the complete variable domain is EPEVTQTPSHQVTQMGQEVILRCVPISNHLYFYWYRQILGQKVEFLVSFYNNEISEKSEIFDDQFSVERPDGSNFTLKIRSTKLEDSAMYFCASSEGGISGYTFGSGTRLTVV.

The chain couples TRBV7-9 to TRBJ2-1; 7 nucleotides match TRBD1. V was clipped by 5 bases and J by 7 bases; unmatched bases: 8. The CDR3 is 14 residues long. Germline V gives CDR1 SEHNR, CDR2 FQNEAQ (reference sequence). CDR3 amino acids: CASSPMTGWNEQFF. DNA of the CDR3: TGTGCCAGCAGCCCGATGACAGGGTGGAATGAGCAGTTCTTC.

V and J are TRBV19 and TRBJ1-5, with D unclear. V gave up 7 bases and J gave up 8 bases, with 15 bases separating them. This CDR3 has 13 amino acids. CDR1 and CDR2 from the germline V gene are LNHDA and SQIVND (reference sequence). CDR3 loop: CASTTDARKPQHF. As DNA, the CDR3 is TGTGCCAGTACCACAGACGCACGGAAGCCCCAGCATTTT.

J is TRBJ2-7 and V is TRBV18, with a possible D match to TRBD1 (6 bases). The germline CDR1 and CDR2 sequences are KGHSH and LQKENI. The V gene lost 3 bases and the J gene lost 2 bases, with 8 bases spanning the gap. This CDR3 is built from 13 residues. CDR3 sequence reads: CASSPGQTYEQYF. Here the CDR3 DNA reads TGTGCCAGCTCACCTGGACAGACCTACGAGCAGTACTTC.

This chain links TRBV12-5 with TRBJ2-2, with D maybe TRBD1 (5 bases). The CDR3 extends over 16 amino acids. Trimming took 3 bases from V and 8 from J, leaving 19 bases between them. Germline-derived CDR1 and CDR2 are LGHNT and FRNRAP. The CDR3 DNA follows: TGTGCTAGTGGTTTACAGGCTCTCGGAGTTTCTGGGGAGCTGTTTTTT. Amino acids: CASGLQALGVSGELFF.

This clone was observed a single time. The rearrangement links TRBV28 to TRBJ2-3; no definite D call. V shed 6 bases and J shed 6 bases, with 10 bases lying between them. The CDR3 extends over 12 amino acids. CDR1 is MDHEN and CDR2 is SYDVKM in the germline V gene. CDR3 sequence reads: CASREISDTQYF. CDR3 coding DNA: TGTGCCAGCAGGGAGATCTCGGATACGCAGTATTTT.

The CDR3, as DNA: TGTGCCAGCAGTGCACTAGCGGGAGGACTCAATGAGCAGTTCTTC. Amino acid sequence: CASSALAGGLNEQFF. The V gene is TRBV25-1, the J gene TRBJ2-1; 12 nucleotides agree with TRBD2. Trimming took 4 bases from V and 6 from J; bases not matched to a gene: 4. Germline CDR1 is MGHDK and CDR2 is SYGVNS. This CDR3 region has 15 residues.

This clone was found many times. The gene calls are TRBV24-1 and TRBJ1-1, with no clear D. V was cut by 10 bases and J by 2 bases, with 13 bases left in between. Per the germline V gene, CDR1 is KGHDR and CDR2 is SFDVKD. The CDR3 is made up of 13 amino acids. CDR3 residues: CATEDGDNTEAFF. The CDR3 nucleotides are TGTGCCACTGAAGACGGAGACAACACTGAAGCTTTCTTT.

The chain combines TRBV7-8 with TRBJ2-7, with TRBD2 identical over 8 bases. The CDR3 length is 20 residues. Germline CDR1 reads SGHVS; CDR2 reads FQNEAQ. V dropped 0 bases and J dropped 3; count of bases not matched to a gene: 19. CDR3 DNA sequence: TGTGCCAGCAGCTTAGCGCGCCGAGCGGGAGTCGGAAGAGGGCTCTACGAGCAGTACTTC. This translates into CASSLARRAGVGRGLYEQYF.

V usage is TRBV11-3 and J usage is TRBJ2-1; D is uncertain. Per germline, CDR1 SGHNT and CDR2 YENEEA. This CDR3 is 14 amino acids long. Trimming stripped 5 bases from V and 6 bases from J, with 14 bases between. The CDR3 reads CASSPQAAANEQFF. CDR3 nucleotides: TGTGCCAGCAGCCCTCAGGCAGCCGCCAATGAGCAGTTCTTC. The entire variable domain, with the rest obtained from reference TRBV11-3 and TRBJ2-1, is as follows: EAGVVQSPRYKIIEKKQPVAFWCNPISGHNTLYWYLQNLGQGPELLIRYENEEAVDDSQLPKDRFSAERLKGVDSTLKIQPAELGDSAVYLCASSPQAAANEQFFGPGTRLTVL.

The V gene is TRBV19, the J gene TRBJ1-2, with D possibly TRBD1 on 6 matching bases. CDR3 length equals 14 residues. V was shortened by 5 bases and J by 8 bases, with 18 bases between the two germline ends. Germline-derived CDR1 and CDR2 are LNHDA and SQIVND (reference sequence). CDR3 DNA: TGTGCCAGTAGTCCTACAGGGCCCACTGGGGGCTACACCTTC. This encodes CASSPTGPTGGYTF. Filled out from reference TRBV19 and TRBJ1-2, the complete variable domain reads DGGITQSPKYLFRKEGQNVTLSCEQNLNHDAMYWYRQDPGQGLRLIYYSQIVNDFQKGDIAEGYSVSREKKESFPLTVTSAQKNPTAFYLCASSPTGPTGGYTFGSGTRLTVV.

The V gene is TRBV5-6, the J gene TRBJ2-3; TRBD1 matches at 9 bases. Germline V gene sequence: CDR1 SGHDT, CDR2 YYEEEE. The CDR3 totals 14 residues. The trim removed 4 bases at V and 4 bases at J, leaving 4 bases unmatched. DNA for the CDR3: TGTGCCAGCAGCCTGGGACAGGGATCAGATACGCAGTATTTT. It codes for CASSLGQGSDTQYF.

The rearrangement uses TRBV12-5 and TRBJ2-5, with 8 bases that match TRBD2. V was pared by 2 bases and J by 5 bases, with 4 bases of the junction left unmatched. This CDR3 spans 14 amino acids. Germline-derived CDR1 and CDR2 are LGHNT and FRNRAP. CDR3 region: CASGLRAGVETQYF. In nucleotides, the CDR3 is TGTGCTAGTGGTTTGCGAGCGGGAGTGGAGACCCAGTACTTC.

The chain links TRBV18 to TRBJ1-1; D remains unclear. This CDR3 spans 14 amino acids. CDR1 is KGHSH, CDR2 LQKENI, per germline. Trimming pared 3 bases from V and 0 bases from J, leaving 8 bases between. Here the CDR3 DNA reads TGTGCCAGCTCACCCCTAGAGCTGAACACTGAAGCTTTCTTT. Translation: CASSPLELNTEAFF.

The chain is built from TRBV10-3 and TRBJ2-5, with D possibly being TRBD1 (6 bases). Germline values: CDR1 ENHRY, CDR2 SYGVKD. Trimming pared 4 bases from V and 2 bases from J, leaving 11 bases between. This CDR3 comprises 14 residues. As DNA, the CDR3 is TGTGCCATCAGTGGGTCGGACAGACAAGAGACCCAGTACTTC. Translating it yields CAISGSDRQETQYF.

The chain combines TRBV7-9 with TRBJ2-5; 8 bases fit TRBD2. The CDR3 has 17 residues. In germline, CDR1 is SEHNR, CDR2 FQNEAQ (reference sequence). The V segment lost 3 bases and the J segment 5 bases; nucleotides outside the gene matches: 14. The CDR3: CASSFVAGGAPRETQYF. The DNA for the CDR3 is TGTGCCAGCAGCTTTGTGGCGGGAGGAGCTCCAAGGGAGACCCAGTACTTC.

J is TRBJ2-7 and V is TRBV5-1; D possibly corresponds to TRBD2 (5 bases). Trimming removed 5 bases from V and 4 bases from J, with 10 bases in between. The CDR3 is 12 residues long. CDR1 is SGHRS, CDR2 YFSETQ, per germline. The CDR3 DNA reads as TGCGCCAGCAGGGGTTCGGGATACGAGCAGTACTTC. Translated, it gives CASRGSGYEQYF.

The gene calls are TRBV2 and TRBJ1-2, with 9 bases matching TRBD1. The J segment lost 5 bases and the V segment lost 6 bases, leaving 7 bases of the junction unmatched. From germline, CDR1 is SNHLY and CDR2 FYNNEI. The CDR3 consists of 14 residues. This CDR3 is CASRRQGEPYGYTF. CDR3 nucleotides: TGTGCCAGCAGACGACAGGGGGAACCTTATGGCTACACCTTC.